This record looks at one T cell receptor (beta chain) sequence and its context. These data come from a study of patients and donors after allogeneic stem cell transplantation. TCRdb independently ran MiXCR on the RT-PCR reads; one entry per CDR3 protein. The profile covers tens of thousands of distinct CDR3 sequences, with less than 30% appearing a single time and around 27% taken by the ten largest. The germline CDR1 and CDR2 sequences are MNHEY and SMNVEV (reference sequence). V was pared by 6 bases and J by 14 bases, with 14 bases between. The CDR3 sequence is 12 residues long. This sequence originates from a human donor who was either an allogeneic HSCT recipient or a stem cell or donor lymphocyte infusion donor (not recorded which). It is not recorded whose cells these are; they may come from a transplant donor. The chain joins TRBV27 to TRBJ1-6; a possible D gene is TRBD1 (5 bases). The sequenced material came from blood, either unsorted or a sorted T cell fraction (not recorded which). DNA of the CDR3: TGTGCCAGCAGCCGGTTGGGGCTGACCCTCCACTTT. Amino acids: CASSRLGLTLHF.